This TCR beta chain was obtained from a study of blood T cell repertoires in COVID-19. Sequencing was performed with immunoSEQ multiplex PCR; in TCRdb, only in-frame clones are kept and a portion is missing. The sample yields about 100,000 clones, 70% to 80% seen once. Germline lookup yields CDR1 SGHNT and CDR2 YYREEE (reference sequence). V shed 2 bases, J shed 2 bases, and the junction held 7 bases outside the gene matches. This CDR3 contains 16 residues. V usage is TRBV5-4 and J usage is TRBJ2-5, with 9 bases fitting TRBD2. The clonotype was recovered from a woman in her 70s with acute or convalescent COVID-19. Sequences were obtained from peripheral blood. CDR3 sequence (DNA): TGTGCCAGCAGCTTATTAGCGGGGGAAGATCAAGAGACCCAGTACTTC. Its translation: CASSLLAGEDQETQYF.